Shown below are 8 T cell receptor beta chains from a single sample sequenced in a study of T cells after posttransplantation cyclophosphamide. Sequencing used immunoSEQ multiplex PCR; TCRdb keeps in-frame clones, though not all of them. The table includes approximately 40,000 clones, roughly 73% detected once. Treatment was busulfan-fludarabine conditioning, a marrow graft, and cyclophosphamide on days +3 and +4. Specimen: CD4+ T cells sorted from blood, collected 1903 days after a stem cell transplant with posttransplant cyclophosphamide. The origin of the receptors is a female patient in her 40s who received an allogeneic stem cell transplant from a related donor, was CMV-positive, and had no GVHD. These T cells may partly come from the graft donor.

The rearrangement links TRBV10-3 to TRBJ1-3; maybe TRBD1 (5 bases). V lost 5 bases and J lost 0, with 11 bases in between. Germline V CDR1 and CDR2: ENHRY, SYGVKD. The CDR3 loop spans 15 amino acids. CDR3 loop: CAISSPGSSGNTIYF. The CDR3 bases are TGTGCCATCAGTAGTCCAGGGTCCTCTGGAAACACCATATATTTT.

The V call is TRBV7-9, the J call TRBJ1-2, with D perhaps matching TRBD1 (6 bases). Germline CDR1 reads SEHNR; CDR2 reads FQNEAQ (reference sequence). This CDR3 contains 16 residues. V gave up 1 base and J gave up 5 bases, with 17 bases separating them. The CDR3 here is CASSLDRRGGSYGYTF. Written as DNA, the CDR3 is TGTGCCAGCAGCTTAGACCGCAGAGGGGGATCGTATGGCTACACCTTC.

The CDR3 coding sequence is TGTGCCAGCAGTACATGGACAGGTGGAGAGACCCAGTACTTC. Its translation is CASSTWTGGETQYF. This chain links TRBV27 with TRBJ2-5, with 7 bases fitting TRBD1. The CDR3 is 14 residues long. Trimming removed 5 bases from V and 4 bases from J; junction bases left unmatched: 7. Germline CDR1 is MNHEY and CDR2 is SMNVEV (reference sequence).

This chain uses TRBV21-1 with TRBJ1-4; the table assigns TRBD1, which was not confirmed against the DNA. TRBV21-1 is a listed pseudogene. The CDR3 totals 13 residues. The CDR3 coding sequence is TGTGCCAGCCACAGGGGGCGACGGGAAAAACTGTTTTTT. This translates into CASHRGRREKLFF.

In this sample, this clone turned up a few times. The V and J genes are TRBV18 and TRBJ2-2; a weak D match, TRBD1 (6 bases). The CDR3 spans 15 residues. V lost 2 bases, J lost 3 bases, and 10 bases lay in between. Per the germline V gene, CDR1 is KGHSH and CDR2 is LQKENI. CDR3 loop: CASSPGDTHTGELFF. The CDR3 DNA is TGTGCCAGCTCACCAGGGGACACTCACACCGGGGAGCTGTTTTTT.

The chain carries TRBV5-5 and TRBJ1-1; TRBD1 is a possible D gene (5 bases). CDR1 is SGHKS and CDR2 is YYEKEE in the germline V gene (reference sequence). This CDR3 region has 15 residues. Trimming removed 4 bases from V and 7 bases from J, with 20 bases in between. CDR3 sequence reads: CASSLTRTTINEAFF. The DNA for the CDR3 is TGTGCCAGCAGCCTCACCCGGACAACTATCAATGAAGCTTTCTTT.

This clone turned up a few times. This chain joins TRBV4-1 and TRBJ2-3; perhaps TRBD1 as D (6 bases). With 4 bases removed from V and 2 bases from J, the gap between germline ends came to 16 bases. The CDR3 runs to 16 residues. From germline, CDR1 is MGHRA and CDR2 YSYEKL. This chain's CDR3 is CASSLRPTGYTDTQYF. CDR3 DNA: TGCGCCAGCAGCCTCCGCCCGACAGGCTACACAGATACGCAGTATTTT.

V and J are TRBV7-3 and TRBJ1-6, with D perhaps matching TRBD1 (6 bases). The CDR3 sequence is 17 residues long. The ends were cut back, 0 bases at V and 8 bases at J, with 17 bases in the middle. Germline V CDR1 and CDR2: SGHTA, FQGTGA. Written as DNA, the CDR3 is TGTGCCAGCAGCTTAACGGGCGCAGGGGAAGGGTATTCACCCCTCCACTTT. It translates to CASSLTGAGEGYSPLHF. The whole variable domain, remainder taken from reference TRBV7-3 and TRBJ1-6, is GAGVSQTPSNKVTEKGKYVELRCDPISGHTALYWYRQSLGQGPEFLIYFQGTGAADDSGLPNDRFFAVRPEGSVSTLKIQRTERGDSAVYLCASSLTGAGEGYSPLHFGNGTRLTVT.